These T cell receptor beta chains were read from a single sample in a study of human T cells and chemical hapten exposure. TCRdb itself ran the RACE reads through MiXCR, one entry per CDR3 protein. The profile covers under 110,000 distinct CDR3 sequences, with around 10% appearing a single time and around 1.6% taken by the ten largest. The specimen comprised whole blood, sampled in connection with sensitization to the hapten diphenylcyclopropenone (DPC). These receptor sequences come from a woman in her 50s with alopecia areata. Some clones in this sample may be carry-over from other donors' samples. The CDR3 runs from the conserved cysteine through the conserved F or W. The D gene is left open where the match is weak. Rows give clone size only sometimes, using once, few, many, or a class for an expanded clone.

TRBJ2-5,NA,few,TRBV7-6,CASSQNADGETQYF,TGTGCCAGCAGCCAGAACGCCGATGGGGAGACCCAGTACTTC
TRBJ2-5,TRBD1,NA,TRBV29-1,CSAADRGLVETQYF,TGCAGCGCTGCCGACAGGGGGCTTGTAGAGACCCAGTACTTC
TRBJ1-6,NA,NA,TRBV7-2,CASSLVAPLHF,TGTGCCAGCAGCTTAGTCGCGCCCCTCCACTTT
TRBJ2-2,TRBD2,few,TRBV9,CASSVTRLAGGTGELFF,TGTGCCAGCAGCGTAACAAGACTAGCGGGAGGAACCGGGGAGCTGTTTTTT
TRBJ2-3,TRBD2,many,TRBV7-6,CASSLGLVGRAGVHTDTQYF,TGTGCCAGCAGCTTAGGACTGGTAGGACGCGCGGGAGTACACACAGATACGCAGTATTTT
TRBJ2-3,NA,few,TRBV10-1,CASSASSADTQYF,TGCGCCAGCAGTGCATCGTCCGCAGATACGCAGTATTTT
TRBJ1-6,TRBD1,few,TRBV27,CASSPEWTGNSPLHF,TGTGCCAGCAGTCCTGAATGGACAGGAAATTCACCCCTCCACTTT
TRBJ1-6,NA,few,TRBV28,CASTTSLGNSPLHF,TGTGCCAGCACGACGTCGCTTGGGAATTCACCCCTCCACTTT
TRBJ1-2,TRBD1,NA,TRBV28,CASSPPGTGIGVYGYTF,TGTGCCAGCAGTCCCCCCGGGACAGGGATAGGAGTCTATGGCTACACCTTC
TRBJ2-1,TRBD2,NA,TRBV4-1,CASSQATSGRQFF,TGCGCCAGCAGCCAAGCCACTAGCGGACGGCAGTTCTTC
TRBJ1-1,NA,many,TRBV27,CASRPIAGRKAFF,TGTGCCAGCAGACCGATCGCGGGGAGAAAAGCTTTCTTT
TRBJ2-1,TRBD1,NA,TRBV4-1,CASSLGPTGEQFF,TGCGCCAGCAGCCTTGGGCCGACAGGGGAGCAGTTCTTC
TRBJ1-1,TRBD1,NA,TRBV27,CASRTGTGPPEAFF,TGTGCCAGCAGAACCGGGACAGGGCCCCCTGAAGCTTTCTTT
TRBJ1-1,TRBD1,few,TRBV29-1,CSVVLRQGPRNTEAFF,TGCAGCGTTGTCCTCCGACAGGGCCCTCGGAACACTGAAGCTTTCTTT
TRBJ2-1,NA,many,TRBV5-1,CASAYGTAYNEQFF,TGCGCCAGCGCCTACGGGACGGCCTACAATGAGCAGTTCTTC
TRBJ2-7,TRBD1,few,TRBV29-1,CSSAGTETYEQYF,TGCAGCTCCGCCGGGACAGAGACCTACGAGCAGTACTTC
TRBJ2-3,TRBD1,few,TRBV5-1,CASWTGGIDTQYF,TGCGCCAGCTGGACAGGGGGCATAGATACGCAGTATTTT
TRBJ2-5,NA,many,TRBV5-5,CASSLTFEAWGTQYF,TGTGCCAGCAGCTTGACATTTGAGGCTTGGGGGACCCAGTACTTC
TRBJ2-5,NA,NA,TRBV6-6,CASSYRPLEETQYF,TGTGCCAGCAGTTACAGACCGCTCGAGGAGACCCAGTACTTC
TRBJ2-3,NA,NA,TRBV7-2,CASSPRQTDTQYF,TGTGCCAGCAGCCCTCGACAGACAGATACGCAGTATTTT
TRBJ2-1,TRBD2,few,TRBV15,CATSRAASGRYVEQFF,TGTGCCACCAGCAGAGCGGCTAGCGGGAGGTATGTTGAGCAGTTCTTC
TRBJ2-3,TRBD1,many,TRBV7-9,CASSRQGVTDTQYF,TGTGCCAGCAGCCGACAGGGAGTCACAGATACGCAGTATTTT
TRBJ2-3,NA,NA,TRBV7-9,CASSLGGFADTQYF,TGTGCCAGCAGCTTAGGCGGCTTCGCAGATACGCAGTATTTT
TRBJ1-4,NA,NA,TRBV4-2,CASSHQGPNEKLFF,TGTGCCAGCAGCCACCAGGGGCCGAATGAAAAACTGTTTTTT
TRBJ2-7,NA,NA,TRBV4-3,CASSQEWQGGTYEQYF,TGCGCCAGCAGCCAAGAATGGCAGGGCGGAACCTACGAGCAGTACTTC
TRBJ2-3,NA,NA,TRBV28,CASSIFRDWDTQYF,TGTGCCAGCAGTATCTTCCGGGACTGGGATACGCAGTATTTT
TRBJ2-3,TRBD2,few,TRBV6-5,CASSTAGDTDTQYF,TGTGCCAGCAGTACAGCGGGGGACACAGATACGCAGTATTTT
TRBJ1-5,NA,few,TRBV12-2,CASRLARDSRGSQPQHF,TGTGCAAGTCGCTTAGCGCGCGACAGTCGGGGATCTCAGCCCCAGCATTTT